This T cell receptor beta chain stems from a study of response to subunit inactivated influenza vaccine. General observations from the study: It was the authors' suggestion that each seasonal influenza vaccination recruits few new T cells.

The ends lost 5 bases at V and 4 bases at J; junction bases unmatched: 13. Germline V CDR1 and CDR2: DFQATT, SNEGSKA (reference sequence). This CDR3 contains 16 residues. This clonotype showed up just a few times. The target antigen is unknown. TCRdb reanalysed the RT-PCR reads using MiXCR and keeps one entry per CDR3 protein. The sample carries 500,000 to 600,000 distinct CDR3 sequences, about an eighth recorded once. The receptor was derived from a man aged 45-65 years who received an inactivated influenza vaccine. Sequencing used PBMCs from blood, obtained about 6 weeks after vaccination. The chain links TRBV20-1 to TRBJ2-7; TRBD2 agrees at 11 bases. This CDR3 reads CSALTPLTSGEYEQYF. The CDR3 nucleotides read TGCAGTGCTCTTACCCCTCTGACTAGCGGGGAGTACGAGCAGTACTTC.